The subject of this entry is one T cell receptor beta chain. The antigen it recognizes is unknown. No base quality information exists; no much larger clone differs at one position. This specimen comes from a study of identical twins (TCRdb year 2016). Study-level background: To test whether fetal clonotypes persist, the study used deep sequencing on TCR alpha and beta repertoires from monozygotic twins, unrelated adults of various ages, and cord blood. Replicate twin experiments were performed at different times using different library preparation protocols to rule out contamination. Paper-wide results and their limitations: Excess twin sharing in beta out-of-frame sequences was weaker because fewer shared sequences lowered the signal-to-noise ratio. Recombination models systematically underestimated out-of-frame TCR alpha sharing in monozygotic twins but agreed with sharing between unrelated individuals. Invariant T cells such as MAIT and iNKT could partly confound zero-insertion analyses, though diverse VJ usage argued against this for most clonotypes. Compared with coincidental sharing between unrelated individuals, out-of-frame TCR alpha sequences shared between twins showed an excess of sequences with low generation probability. Fewer insertions were carried by abundant cord blood beta clonotypes; a weaker similar trend was observed in young adult naive repertoires, while no such trend was observed in memory repertoires. Because the same donors could not be followed over many years, the conclusions relied on cross-sectional statistical analysis.

The protocol used for the library was 5' RACE. The sequencing machine was an Illumina HiSeq 2000. Template switching added a universal primer binding site, and the final cDNA carried a unique molecular identifier that allowed TCR cDNA molecules to be counted accurately. Specific primers in the conserved constant-segment region were used to synthesize first-strand cDNA for the TCR alpha and beta chains. To control for contamination, each cDNA library was double barcoded with a SMART-Mk sample barcode plus Illumina barcodes. TruSeq adapter sequences along with Illumina sample barcodes were introduced in two successive PCR steps. Sequencing of the TCR alpha and beta cDNA libraries was done on the Illumina HiSeq platform using custom primers. The original pipeline was this. MiGEC was used to process raw reads and extract unique molecular identifiers, and MiXCR was used to find CDR3 positions. For each individual, recombination models were inferred using an EM algorithm with the repgenHMM and IGoR tools. The analysis of shared clonotypes was done with the tcR package in R, with sharing normalized by the product of cloneset sizes. Out-of-frame nonproductive sequences were analyzed to study raw recombination free of thymic and clonal selection effects. TCRdb ran its own pipeline on the public reads, namely fastp trimming at Q25 and MiXCR clone calling, and kept in-frame beta chains. Rows are unified per CDR3 protein, each entry keeping the most common DNA and genes. TCRdb's processing, not the study's, gives the V and J calls here. Present in this sample are about 520,000 distinct CDR3 sequences, 22% of which were seen just once. Roughly 0.91% of the sample goes to the ten largest clones.

All donors were healthy Caucasians. Three pairs of female monozygotic twins, all aged about 18 to 29 years, made up the twin cohort. CD4+ and CD8+ T cell populations were isolated with positive isolation kits from Invitrogen. The CDR3 starts with the cysteine, ends with the phenylalanine, and has 15 residues. CDR3 DNA is the only sequence kept; it has 45 bases, read in frame from the first base. Via the germline V gene (reference sequence), CDR1 is DFQATT and CDR2 SNEGSKA. V ends up 6 bases short and J 3 bases short, with an unmatched junction base count of 10. These data also featured in a second study, about T cells expressing NK-cell markers. The second investigation adds: In sorted CD3+CD56+NKG2C+, CD3+CD56+NKG2C- and CD3+CD56-NKG2C+ T-cell subsets from several donors, TCR beta-chain repertoires were profiled. Among the eight sequenced donors, seven were HCMV-seropositive and one was HCMV-seronegative. To restrict sorting to alphabetaTCR-expressing T cells, an anti-gammadeltaTCR antibody was added in several experiments. In over 5 donors, the dominant CD3+CD56+NKG2C+ clonotypes were among the top 10 CD8+ clonotypes and accounted for about 1.0-7.5% of CD8+ T cells. Those dominant clonotypes were again the most abundant among CD3+CD56-NKG2C+ cells in several donors, at about 25-65%. Whether the expanded NKG2C-expressing T cell clones were specific for HCMV antigens remained unclear. The study sequenced eight donors, all healthy volunteers chosen at random: three men and five women. HCMV-specific IgG was detected in serum with a commercial ELISA kit to determine HCMV serostatus. MIGEC handled demultiplexing of the reads and grouping by UMI, while MiTCR was used to assemble and quantify clonotypes. Only TCR cDNA sequences supported by at least two reads were kept to exclude erroneous sequences. Downstream repertoire analysis used the tcR package, and clonotypes were matched across fractions by CDR3 nucleotide sequence plus V segment. VDJmatch was used to annotate antigen specificity against VDJdb, with one amino acid substitution in CDR3 allowed.

The source material was CD4+ T cells sorted from blood. Recombination joined TRBV20-1 with TRBJ2-1, with 8 bases matching TRBD2. This receptor was taken from a young woman in good health. The nucleotide sequence is TGCAGTGCACGGGCGGGACTAGACATCTACAATGAGCAGTTCTTC. This codes for CSARAGLDIYNEQFF.